The TCR beta chain described here comes from a study of shared clonotypes between healthy human individuals. Broader study findings: Sampling covered blood only; tissue repertoires likely differ. Approximately 4.6% of naive CD4 clonotypes were common to a handful of donors.

CD45RO-negative, CCR7-positively selected cells formed the naive CD8 fraction, excluding terminally differentiated effector memory CD45RA+ cells. Profiled with immunoSEQ multiplex PCR; TCRdb holds only in-frame clones, not every one. The sample lists about 2.1 million clones, 93% occurring once. In germline, CDR1 is MNHNS, CDR2 SASEGT. This CDR3 spans 14 amino acids. The V end was cut by 1 base, the J end by 2 bases, with 9 bases between. Comment on this clone: Its antigen is unknown.

The sequence was collected from a man aged 18-30 years in good health. Some clones in this sample may be carry-over from other donors' samples. The rearrangement uses TRBV6-1 and TRBJ2-7; D is uncertain. Sequences were obtained from naive CD8+ T cells from PBMCs. The CDR3 DNA sequence: TGTGCCAGCAGTGAAGATTGGAATCCCTACGAGCAGTACTTC. Its protein product is CASSEDWNPYEQYF.